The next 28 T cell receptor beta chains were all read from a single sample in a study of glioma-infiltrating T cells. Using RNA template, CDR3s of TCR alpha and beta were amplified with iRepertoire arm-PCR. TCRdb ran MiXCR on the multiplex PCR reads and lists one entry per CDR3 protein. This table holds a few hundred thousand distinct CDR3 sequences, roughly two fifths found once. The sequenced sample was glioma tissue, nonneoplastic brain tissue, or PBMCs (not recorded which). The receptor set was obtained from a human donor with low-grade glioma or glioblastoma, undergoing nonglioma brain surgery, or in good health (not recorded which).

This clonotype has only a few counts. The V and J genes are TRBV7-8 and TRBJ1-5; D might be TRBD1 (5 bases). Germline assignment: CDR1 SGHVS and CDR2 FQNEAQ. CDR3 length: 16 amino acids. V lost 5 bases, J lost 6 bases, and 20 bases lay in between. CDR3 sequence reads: CASSLLGGGRSQPQHF. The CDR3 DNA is TGTGCCAGCAGCCTCCTTGGGGGAGGGAGGAGTCAGCCCCAGCATTTT.

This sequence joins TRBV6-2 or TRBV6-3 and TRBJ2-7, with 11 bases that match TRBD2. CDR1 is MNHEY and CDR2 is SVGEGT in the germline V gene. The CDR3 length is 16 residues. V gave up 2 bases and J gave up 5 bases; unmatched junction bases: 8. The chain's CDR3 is CASSYRLAGPLDEQYF. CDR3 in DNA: TGTGCCAGCAGTTACCGACTAGCGGGACCCCTCGACGAGCAGTACTTC.

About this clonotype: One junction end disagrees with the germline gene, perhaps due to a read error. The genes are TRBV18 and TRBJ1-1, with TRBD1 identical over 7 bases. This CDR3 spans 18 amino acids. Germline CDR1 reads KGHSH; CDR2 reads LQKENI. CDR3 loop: CASSPVASGTALNSEAFF. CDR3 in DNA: TGTGCCAGCTCACCGGTAGCCAGCGGGACAGCCCTGAACAGTGAAGCTTTCTTT.

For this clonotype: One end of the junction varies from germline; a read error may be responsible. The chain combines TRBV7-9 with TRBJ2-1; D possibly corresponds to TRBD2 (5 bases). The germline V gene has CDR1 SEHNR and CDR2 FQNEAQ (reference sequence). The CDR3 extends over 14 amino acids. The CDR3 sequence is CASSFASGYNDQFF. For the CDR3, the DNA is TGTGCCAGCAGCTTCGCAAGCGGCTACAATGACCAGTTCTTC. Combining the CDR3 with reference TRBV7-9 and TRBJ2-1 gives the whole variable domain DTGVSQNPRHKITKRGQNVTFRCDPISEHNRLYWYRQTLGQGPEFLTYFQNEAQLEKSRLLSDRFSAERPKGSFSTLEIQRTEQGDSAMYLCASSFASGYNDQFFGPGTRLTVL.

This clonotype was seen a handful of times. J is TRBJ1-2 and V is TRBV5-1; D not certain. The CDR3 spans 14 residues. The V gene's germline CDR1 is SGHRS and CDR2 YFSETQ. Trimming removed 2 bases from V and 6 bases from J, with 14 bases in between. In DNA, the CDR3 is TGCGCCAGCAGCTTAAGGACCGCGCTTGATGGCTACACCTTC. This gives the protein CASSLRTALDGYTF.

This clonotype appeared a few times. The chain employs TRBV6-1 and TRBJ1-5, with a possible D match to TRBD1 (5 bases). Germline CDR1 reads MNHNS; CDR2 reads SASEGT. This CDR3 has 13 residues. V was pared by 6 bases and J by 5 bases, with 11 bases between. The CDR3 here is CASRRGRDQPQHF. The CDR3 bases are TGTGCCAGCAGGCGGGGGAGGGATCAGCCCCAGCATTTT.

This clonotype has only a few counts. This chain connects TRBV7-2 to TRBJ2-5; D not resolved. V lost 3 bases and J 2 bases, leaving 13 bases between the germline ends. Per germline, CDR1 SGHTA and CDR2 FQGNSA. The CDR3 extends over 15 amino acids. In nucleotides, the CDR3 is TGTGCCAGCAGCTTCGGGCCGTTAAGACAAGAGACCCAGTACTTC. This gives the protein CASSFGPLRQETQYF.

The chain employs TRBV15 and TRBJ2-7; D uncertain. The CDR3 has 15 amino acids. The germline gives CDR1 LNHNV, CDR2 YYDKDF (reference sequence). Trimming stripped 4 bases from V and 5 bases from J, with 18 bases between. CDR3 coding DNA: TGTGCCACCAGCACCCCTCAGCCGAGAGACGACGAGCAGTACTTC. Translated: CATSTPQPRDDEQYF.

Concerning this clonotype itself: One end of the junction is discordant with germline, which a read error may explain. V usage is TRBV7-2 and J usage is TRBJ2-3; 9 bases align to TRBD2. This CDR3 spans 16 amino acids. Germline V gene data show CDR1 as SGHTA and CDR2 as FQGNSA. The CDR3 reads CASSQGAGGRVDTQYF. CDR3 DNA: TGCGCCAGCAGCCAAGGGGCGGGAGGGAGGGTTGATACGCAGTATTTT.

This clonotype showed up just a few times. The chain's CDR3 is CASSPRTGKDEQYF. In DNA, the CDR3 is TGTGCCAGCAGCCCCCGGACAGGGAAAGACGAGCAGTACTTC. This chain uses TRBV6-1 with TRBJ2-7, with 8 bases fitting TRBD1. The CDR3 has 14 residues. Germline V CDR1 and CDR2: MNHNS, SASEGT. J lost 5 bases, V lost 6 bases, and 9 bases had no gene match.

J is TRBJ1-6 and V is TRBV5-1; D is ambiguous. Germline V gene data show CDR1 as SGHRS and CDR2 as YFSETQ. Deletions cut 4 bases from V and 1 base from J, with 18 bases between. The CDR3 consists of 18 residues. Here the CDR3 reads CASSTLTPLRSYNSPLHF. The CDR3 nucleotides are TGCGCCAGCAGCACCTTGACACCCCTGAGATCCTATAATTCACCCCTCCACTTT.

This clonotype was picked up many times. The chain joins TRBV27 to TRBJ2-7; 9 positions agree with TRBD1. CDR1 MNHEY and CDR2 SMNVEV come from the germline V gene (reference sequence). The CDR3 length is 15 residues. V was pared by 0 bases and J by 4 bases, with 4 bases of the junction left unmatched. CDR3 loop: CASSLSGQGSYEQYF. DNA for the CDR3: TGTGCCAGCAGTTTATCCGGACAGGGGTCGTACGAGCAGTACTTC.

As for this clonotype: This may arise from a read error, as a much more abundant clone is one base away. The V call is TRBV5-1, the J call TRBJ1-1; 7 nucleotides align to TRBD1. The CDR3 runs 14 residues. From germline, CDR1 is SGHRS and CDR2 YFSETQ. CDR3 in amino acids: CASRVEGASTEASF. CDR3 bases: TGCGCCAGCAGGGTCGAGGGGGCCAGCACTGAAGCTTCCTTT.

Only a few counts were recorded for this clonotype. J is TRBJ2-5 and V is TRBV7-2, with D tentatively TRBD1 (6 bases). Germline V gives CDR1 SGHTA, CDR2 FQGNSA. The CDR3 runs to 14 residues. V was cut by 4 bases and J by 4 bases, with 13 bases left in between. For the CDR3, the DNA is TGTGCCAGCAGCTCCCAACCCAGGGGAGAGACCCAGTACTTC. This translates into CASSSQPRGETQYF. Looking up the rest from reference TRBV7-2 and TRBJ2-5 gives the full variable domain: GAGVSQSPSNKVTEKGKDVELRCDPISGHTALYWYRQSLGQGLEFLIYFQGNSAPDKSGLPSDRFSAERTGGSVSTLTIQRTQQEDSAVYLCASSSQPRGETQYFGPGTRLLVL.

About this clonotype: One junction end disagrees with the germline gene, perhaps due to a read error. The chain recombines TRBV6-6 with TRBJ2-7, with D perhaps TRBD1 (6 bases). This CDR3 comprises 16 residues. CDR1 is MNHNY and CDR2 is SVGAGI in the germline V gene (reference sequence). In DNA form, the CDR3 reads TGTGCCAGCAATTACTCAAGGCAGGGGTTCTCCTACGAGCAGTACTTC. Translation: CASNYSRQGFSYEQYF.

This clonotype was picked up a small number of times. The CDR3 loop reads CASSPPLGNTEAFF. The DNA of the CDR3 is TGTGCCAGCAGCCCCCCGCTCGGAAACACTGAAGCTTTCTTT. V gene TRBV28 combines with J gene TRBJ1-1; D not certain. With 6 bases removed from V and 2 bases from J, the gap between germline ends came to 13 bases. The length of the CDR3 is 14 residues. CDR1 and CDR2 (germline): MDHEN, SYDVKM.

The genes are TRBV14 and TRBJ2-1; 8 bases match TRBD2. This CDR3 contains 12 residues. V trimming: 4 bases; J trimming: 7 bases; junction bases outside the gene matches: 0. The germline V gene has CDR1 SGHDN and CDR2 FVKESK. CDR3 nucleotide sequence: TGTGCCAGCAGCCGACTAGCGAATGAGCAGTTCTTC. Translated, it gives CASSRLANEQFF.

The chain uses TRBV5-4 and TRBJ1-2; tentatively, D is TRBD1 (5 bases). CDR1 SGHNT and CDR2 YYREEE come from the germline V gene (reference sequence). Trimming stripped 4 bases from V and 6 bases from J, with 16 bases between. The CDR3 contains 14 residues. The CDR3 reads CASSLGLRRDGYTF. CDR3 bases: TGTGCCAGCAGCCTGGGACTAAGAAGAGATGGCTACACCTTC.

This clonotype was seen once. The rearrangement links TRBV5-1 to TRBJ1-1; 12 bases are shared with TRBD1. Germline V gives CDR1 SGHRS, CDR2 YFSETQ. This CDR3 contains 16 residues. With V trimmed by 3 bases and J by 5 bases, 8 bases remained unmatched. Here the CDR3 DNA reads TGCGCCAGCAGCTGGGGACAGGGGGCTGGGGGAACTGAAGCTTTCTTT. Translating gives CASSWGQGAGGTEAFF.

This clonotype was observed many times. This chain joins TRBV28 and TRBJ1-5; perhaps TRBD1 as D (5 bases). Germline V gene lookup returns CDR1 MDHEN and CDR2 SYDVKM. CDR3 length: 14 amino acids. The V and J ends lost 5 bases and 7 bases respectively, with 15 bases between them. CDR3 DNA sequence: TGTGCCAGCAGTAGCCGGCAGGGCGACCAGCCCCAGCATTTT. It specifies CASSSRQGDQPQHF. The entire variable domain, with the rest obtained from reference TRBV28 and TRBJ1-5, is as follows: DVKVTQSSRYLVKRTGEKVFLECVQDMDHENMFWYRQDPGLGLRLIYFSYDVKMKEKGDIPEGYSVSREKKERFSLILESASTNQTSMYLCASSSRQGDQPQHFGDGTRLSIL.

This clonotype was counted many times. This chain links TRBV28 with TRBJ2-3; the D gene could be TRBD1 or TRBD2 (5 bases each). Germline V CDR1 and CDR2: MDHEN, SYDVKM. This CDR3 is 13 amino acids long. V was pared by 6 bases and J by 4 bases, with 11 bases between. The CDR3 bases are TGTGCCAGCAGCTTGCAGGGACCAGATACGCAGTATTTT. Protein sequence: CASSLQGPDTQYF. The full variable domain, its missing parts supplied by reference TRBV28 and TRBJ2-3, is DVKVTQSSRYLVKRTGEKVFLECVQDMDHENMFWYRQDPGLGLRLIYFSYDVKMKEKGDIPEGYSVSREKKERFSLILESASTNQTSMYLCASSLQGPDTQYFGPGTRLTVL.

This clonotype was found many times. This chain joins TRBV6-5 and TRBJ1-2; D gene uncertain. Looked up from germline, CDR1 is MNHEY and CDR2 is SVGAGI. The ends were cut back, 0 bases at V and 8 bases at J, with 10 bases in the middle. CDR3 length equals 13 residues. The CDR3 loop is CASSYSGDLGYTF. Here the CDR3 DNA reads TGTGCCAGCAGTTACTCTGGGGATCTGGGCTACACCTTC.

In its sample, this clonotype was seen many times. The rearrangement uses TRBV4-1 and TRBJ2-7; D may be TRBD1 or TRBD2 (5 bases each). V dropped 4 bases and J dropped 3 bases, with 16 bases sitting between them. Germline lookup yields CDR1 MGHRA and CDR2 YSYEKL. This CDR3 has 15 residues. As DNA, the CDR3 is TGCGCCAGCAGCCCCAACGGGGACGGTTACTACGAGCAGTACTTC. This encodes CASSPNGDGYYEQYF.

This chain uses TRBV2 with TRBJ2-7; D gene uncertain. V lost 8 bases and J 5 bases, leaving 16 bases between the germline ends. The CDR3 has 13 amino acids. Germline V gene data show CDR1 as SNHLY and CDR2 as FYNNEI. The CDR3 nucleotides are TGTGCCAGCGACGAGAAGTGGTCGGACGAGCAGTACTTC. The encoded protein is CASDEKWSDEQYF.

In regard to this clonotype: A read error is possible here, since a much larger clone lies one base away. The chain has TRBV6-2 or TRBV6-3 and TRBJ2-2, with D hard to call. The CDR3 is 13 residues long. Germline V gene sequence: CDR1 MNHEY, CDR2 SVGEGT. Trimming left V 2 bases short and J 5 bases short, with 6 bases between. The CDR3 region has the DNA TGTGCCAGCAGTTACGGGGTAACCGGGGAGCTGTTTTTT. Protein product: CASSYGVTGELFF.

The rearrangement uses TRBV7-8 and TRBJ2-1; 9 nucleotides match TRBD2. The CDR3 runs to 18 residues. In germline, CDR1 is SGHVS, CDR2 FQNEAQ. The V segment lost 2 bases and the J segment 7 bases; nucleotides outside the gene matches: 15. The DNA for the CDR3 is TGTGCCAGCAGCTTACGCCCTCTGGTGGCTAGCGGGACTAATGAGCAGTTCTTC. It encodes CASSLRPLVASGTNEQFF.

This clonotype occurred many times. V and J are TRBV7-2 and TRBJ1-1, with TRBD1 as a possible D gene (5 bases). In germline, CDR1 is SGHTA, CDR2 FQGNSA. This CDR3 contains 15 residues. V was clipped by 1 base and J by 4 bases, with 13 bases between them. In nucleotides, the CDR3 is TGTGCCAGCAGCTTAGTATGGGGGGGGAGCACTGAAGCTTTCTTT. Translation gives CASSLVWGGSTEAFF.

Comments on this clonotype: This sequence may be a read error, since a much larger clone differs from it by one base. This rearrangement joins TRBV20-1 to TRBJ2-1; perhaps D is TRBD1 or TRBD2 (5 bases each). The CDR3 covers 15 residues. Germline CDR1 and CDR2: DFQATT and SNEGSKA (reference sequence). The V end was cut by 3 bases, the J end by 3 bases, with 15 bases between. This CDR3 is CSARRDRGFYNEQFF. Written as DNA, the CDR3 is TGCAGTGCTAGGAGGGACCGAGGGTTCTACAATGAGCAGTTCTTC.